The 32 T cell receptor beta chains presented below share a single source sample, sequenced in a study of cytotoxic CD8 clonotypes in ibrutinib-treated CLL. The table came from immunoSEQ multiplex PCR; TCRdb's copy has only in-frame clones and leaves some out. The table has 9,500 to 15,000 clones, about 62% seen once. Here the sequenced sample was PBMCs, taken before ibrutinib treatment. Every receptor here comes from a human donor with chronic lymphocytic leukemia.

V usage is TRBV14 and J usage is TRBJ2-7, with D uncertain. This CDR3 region has 13 residues. Germline V gene sequence: CDR1 SGHDN, CDR2 FVKESK. The V and J ends lost 1 base and 7 bases respectively, with 11 bases between them. CDR3 nucleotide sequence: TGTGCCAGCAGCCAAGTAAGGGTGGGAGAGCAGTACTTC. As protein: CASSQVRVGEQYF.

The chain joins TRBV19 to TRBJ2-7; tentatively, D is TRBD2 (5 bases). V lost 0 bases and J 6 bases, leaving 18 bases between the germline ends. The CDR3 extends over 16 amino acids. Germline V gene sequence: CDR1 LNHDA, CDR2 SQIVND (reference sequence). In DNA form, the CDR3 reads TGTGCCAGTAGTATAGATCGGGCCCTCGGAGGTCGCGAGCAGTACTTC. It is translated as CASSIDRALGGREQYF.

This clone occurred a few times. J is TRBJ2-3 and V is TRBV15; D is undetermined. The CDR3 is made up of 11 amino acids. The V gene's germline CDR1 is LNHNV and CDR2 YYDKDF (reference sequence). Trimming removed 3 bases at V and 6 bases at J, with 4 bases between. CDR3 DNA sequence: TGTGCCACCAGCAGGGGGGATACGCAGTATTTT. It translates to CATSRGDTQYF.

This clone turned up a few times. The V and J genes are TRBV11-2 and TRBJ2-3; tentative D call: TRBD1 (6 bases). Germline V gene sequence: CDR1 SGHAT, CDR2 FQNNGV. The CDR3 has 13 residues. The germline V and J ends were trimmed by 4 bases and 7 bases, with 12 bases remaining between them. CDR3 residues: CASSWGPGYTQYF. The CDR3 region has the DNA TGTGCCAGCAGCTGGGGGCCGGGATATACGCAGTATTTT.

This clone was detected only a few times. This chain links TRBV5-5 with TRBJ2-7, with D possibly being TRBD2 (5 bases). The germline V gene encodes CDR1 SGHKS and CDR2 YYEKEE (reference sequence). The CDR3 is made up of 12 amino acids. V lost 4 bases to trimming and J lost 4 bases, with 9 bases between them. In DNA, the CDR3 is TGTGCCAGCAGCGCCCGAGGGTACGAGCAGTACTTC. Its protein is CASSARGYEQYF.

This rearrangement joins TRBV28 to TRBJ2-7; either TRBD1 or TRBD2 may supply D (5 bases each). The CDR3 runs to 15 residues. V gave up 7 bases and J gave up 1 base, with 17 bases separating them. Per the germline V gene, CDR1 is MDHEN and CDR2 is SYDVKM. As DNA, the CDR3 is TGTGCCAGCACCGGCCCTGGGACGGCATCCTACGAGCAGTACTTC. Encoded protein: CASTGPGTASYEQYF.

The chain couples TRBV21-1 to TRBJ1-3; TRBD1, the D gene given by the table, was not confirmed from the DNA. TRBV21-1 counts as a pseudogene. This CDR3 contains 17 residues. The CDR3 loop reads CASSDGQANSDGNTIYF. Written as DNA, the CDR3 is TGTGCCAGCAGCGACGGACAGGCTAATTCTGATGGAAACACCATATATTTT.

This clone was seen a few times. The chain combines TRBV27 with TRBJ2-1; D tentatively fits TRBD1 or TRBD2 (5 bases each). The CDR3 contains 16 residues. The V gene lost 5 bases and the J gene lost 7 bases, with 21 bases spanning the gap. Germline values: CDR1 MNHEY, CDR2 SMNVEV (reference sequence). The CDR3 sequence: CASSTLFGGVGNEQFF. The CDR3 nucleotides are TGTGCCAGCAGTACCCTATTTGGGGGAGTAGGGAATGAGCAGTTCTTC.

V usage is TRBV9 and J usage is TRBJ2-2, with 7 positions matching TRBD1. CDR3 length: 13 residues. Trimming cost V 1 base and J 8 bases; bases outside gene matches: 2. Looked up from germline, CDR1 is SGDLS and CDR2 is YYNGEE. The CDR3 nucleotides are TGTGCCAGCAGCGTAAACAGGGGTGGGGAGCTGTTTTTT. Translating it yields CASSVNRGGELFF.

This chain links TRBV5-1 with TRBJ2-3; 10 nucleotides line up with TRBD2. CDR1 SGHRS and CDR2 YFSETQ come from the germline V gene. Trimming cost V 3 bases and J 0 bases; bases outside gene matches: 7. This CDR3 contains 17 residues. CDR3 bases: TGCGCCAGCAGCTCTCGCCCTAGCGGGAGTAGCACAGATACGCAGTATTTT. It yields the protein CASSSRPSGSSTDTQYF.

The gene calls are TRBV15 and TRBJ1-1, with a possible D match to TRBD1 (5 bases). The CDR3 covers 13 residues. Per germline, CDR1 LNHNV and CDR2 YYDKDF (reference sequence). V was pared by 5 bases and J by 3 bases, with 10 bases between. For the CDR3, the DNA is TGTGCCACCAGCGTTGGGGGTCACACTGAAGCTTTCTTT. Protein sequence: CATSVGGHTEAFF.

The chain combines TRBV18 with TRBJ1-5, with D unresolved. Germline values: CDR1 KGHSH, CDR2 LQKENI. CDR3 length: 16 amino acids. Trimming pared 6 bases from V and 3 bases from J, leaving 18 bases between. The CDR3 bases are TGTGCCAGCTCCAGGAGAGAGGGCCCAATCAATCAGCCCCAGCATTTT. Translation gives CASSRREGPINQPQHF.

This clone was counted once. The chain links TRBV2 to TRBJ2-2; D perhaps matches TRBD2 (5 bases). CDR1 and CDR2 (germline): SNHLY, FYNNEI. The CDR3 runs to 15 residues. The V and J ends lost 6 bases and 8 bases respectively, with 19 bases between them. CDR3 sequence (DNA): TGTGCCAGCAGGGTTGGAGCAGAGGGTCGGGGGGAGCTGTTTTTT. Protein sequence: CASRVGAEGRGELFF.

The chain links TRBV19 to TRBJ1-1, with 7 nucleotides matching TRBD1. Germline V gene sequence: CDR1 LNHDA, CDR2 SQIVND (reference sequence). V gave up 9 bases and J gave up 10 bases; unmatched junction bases: 20. The CDR3 sequence is 15 residues long. The CDR3 DNA reads TGTGCCAGCCATGACCGGGACAGACAAATGGTGGGAGCTTTCTTT. Translation: CASHDRDRQMVGAFF. The entire variable domain, with the rest obtained from reference TRBV19 and TRBJ1-1, is as follows: DGGITQSPKYLFRKEGQNVTLSCEQNLNHDAMYWYRQDPGQGLRLIYYSQIVNDFQKGDIAEGYSVSREKKESFPLTVTSAQKNPTAFYLCASHDRDRQMVGAFFGQGTRLTVV.

This chain links TRBV28 with TRBJ2-3, with 9 bases matching TRBD2. This CDR3 comprises 15 residues. V trimming: 3 bases; J trimming: 6 bases; junction bases outside the gene matches: 7. Germline V lookup: CDR1 MDHEN, CDR2 SYDVKM. The CDR3 bases are TGTGCCAGCAGTTTCTTGCGGGGGGGCGGGGATACGCAGTATTTT. As protein: CASSFLRGGGDTQYF.

The V gene is TRBV2, the J gene TRBJ1-6; the D gene is possibly TRBD1 (6 bases). Per the germline V gene, CDR1 is SNHLY and CDR2 is FYNNEI. Trimming took off 4 bases at V and 6 bases at J, with 19 bases between the two ends. This CDR3 is built from 17 residues. CDR3 nucleotides: TGTGCCAGCAGTGCGTTAGGCGGGGGGCACGTTAATTCACCCCTCCACTTT. Translating gives CASSALGGGHVNSPLHF.

The chain's CDR3 is CASSSRLASHEQYF. The CDR3 DNA is TGTGCCAGCAGCTCCCGACTAGCGTCCCACGAGCAGTACTTC. The chain joins TRBV5-4 to TRBJ2-7, with TRBD2 identical over 8 bases. Germline CDR1 reads SGHNT; CDR2 reads YYREEE (reference sequence). With 3 bases clipped from V and 5 bases from J, the junction kept 7 bases outside the gene matches. CDR3 length equals 14 residues. The whole variable domain, filled in from reference TRBV5-4 and TRBJ2-7, reads ETGVTQSPTHLIKTRGQQVTLRCSSQSGHNTVSWYQQALGQGPQFIFQYYREEENGRGNFPPRFSGLQFPNYSSELNVNALELDDSALYLCASSSRLASHEQYFGPGTRLTVT.

The chain has TRBV9 and TRBJ2-3, with 8 bases fitting TRBD2. Germline loops: CDR1 SGDLS, CDR2 YYNGEE. With V trimmed by 2 bases and J by 2 bases, 10 bases remained unmatched. CDR3 size: 17 residues. The CDR3 sequence: CASSVAGGRSFTDTQYF. In DNA form, the CDR3 reads TGTGCCAGCAGCGTTGCGGGGGGCCGGTCTTTCACAGATACGCAGTATTTT.

The gene calls are TRBV28 and TRBJ1-1, with TRBD1 matching over 7 bases. The J segment lost 3 bases and the V segment lost 5 bases, leaving 9 bases of the junction unmatched. The CDR3 is 15 residues long. Germline CDR1 reads MDHEN; CDR2 reads SYDVKM. CDR3 sequence: CASSIRQGGDTEAFF. The CDR3 DNA sequence: TGTGCCAGCAGTATACGACAGGGAGGGGACACTGAAGCTTTCTTT.

The chain uses TRBV5-4 and TRBJ2-1; 15 bases align to TRBD2. Germline loops: CDR1 SGHNT, CDR2 YYREEE (reference sequence). The CDR3 has 18 residues. With V trimmed by 4 bases and J by 5 bases, 10 bases remained unmatched. In nucleotides, the CDR3 is TGTGCCAGCAGCGGCGGACTAGCGGGGGGGCTCTTTCACAATGAGCAGTTCTTC. Translating gives CASSGGLAGGLFHNEQFF. The complete variable domain, with remaining parts taken from reference TRBV5-4 and TRBJ2-1, reads ETGVTQSPTHLIKTRGQQVTLRCSSQSGHNTVSWYQQALGQGPQFIFQYYREEENGRGNFPPRFSGLQFPNYSSELNVNALELDDSALYLCASSGGLAGGLFHNEQFFGPGTRLTVL.

The V and J genes are TRBV6-5 and TRBJ1-1; D ambiguous. Trimming took off 4 bases at V and 1 base at J, with 7 bases between the two ends. The CDR3 length is 13 residues. CDR1 is MNHEY and CDR2 is SVGAGI in the germline V gene. CDR3 coding DNA: TGTGCCAGCAGTTGGGCTGGGAACACTGAAGCTTTCTTT. It is translated as CASSWAGNTEAFF.

The CDR3 coding sequence is TGTGCCAGCAGCAAAGTGGTGAGCTCCTATAATTCACCCCTCCACTTT. It yields the protein CASSKVVSSYNSPLHF. J is TRBJ1-6 and V is TRBV21-1. TRBV21-1 is an annotated pseudogene. This CDR3 region has 16 residues.

The V gene is TRBV5-6, the J gene TRBJ2-1; either TRBD1 or TRBD2 may supply D (5 bases each). V lost 0 bases and J lost 3, with 10 bases in between. The germline V gene has CDR1 SGHDT and CDR2 YYEEEE. This CDR3 has 15 residues. For the CDR3, the DNA is TGTGCCAGCAGCTTGGCTGTGGGGGTCTACAATGAGCAGTTCTTC. Its protein product is CASSLAVGVYNEQFF.

This clone was seen only a few times. This rearrangement joins TRBV7-2 to TRBJ1-2; D remains unclear. Germline V gene sequence: CDR1 SGHTA, CDR2 FQGNSA. The CDR3 runs 14 residues. V lost 5 bases to trimming and J lost 8 bases, with 18 bases between them. The CDR3 protein is CASSRGTASEGYTF. The CDR3, as DNA: TGTGCCAGCAGCCGAGGCACAGCATCGGAGGGCTACACCTTC. The variable domain in full, completed from reference TRBV7-2 and TRBJ1-2, reads GAGVSQSPSNKVTEKGKDVELRCDPISGHTALYWYRQSLGQGLEFLIYFQGNSAPDKSGLPSDRFSAERTGGSVSTLTIQRTQQEDSAVYLCASSRGTASEGYTFGSGTRLTVV.

This clone was recorded a few times. The J gene is TRBJ2-7, the V gene TRBV6-6; D unresolved. From germline, CDR1 is MNHNY and CDR2 SVGAGI (reference sequence). Trimming removed 7 bases at V and 0 bases at J, with 16 bases between. The CDR3 covers 15 residues. CDR3 residues: CASTVVPSTSYEQYF. CDR3 in DNA: TGTGCCAGCACTGTAGTTCCGTCAACCTCCTACGAGCAGTACTTC.

This clone was counted a few times. The chain employs TRBV4-1 and TRBJ1-5, with D maybe TRBD1 (5 bases). Germline-derived CDR1 and CDR2 are MGHRA and YSYEKL. This CDR3 region has 17 residues. V lost 3 bases and J 4 bases, leaving 19 bases between the germline ends. The CDR3 bases are TGCGCCAGCAGCCAGGTTTACCCAGGGAGTCGGAATCAGCCCCAGCATTTT. Translation gives CASSQVYPGSRNQPQHF.

This clone was observed a few times. The chain joins TRBV19 to TRBJ2-2; TRBD2 might be the D (6 bases). There are 14 residues in the CDR3. Trimming removed 7 bases at V and 2 bases at J, with 11 bases between. Germline V lookup: CDR1 LNHDA, CDR2 SQIVND (reference sequence). The CDR3 sequence: CASIALANTGELFF. The CDR3, as DNA: TGTGCCAGTATCGCACTAGCTAACACCGGGGAGCTGTTTTTT.

The chain couples TRBV7-9 to TRBJ1-2; D perhaps matches TRBD1 (6 bases). Germline V CDR1 and CDR2: SEHNR, FQNEAQ (reference sequence). The CDR3 extends over 15 amino acids. V gave up 2 bases and J gave up 1 base, with 11 bases separating them. In nucleotides, the CDR3 is TGTGCCAGCAGCTTACTCGACAGGAGTAACTATGGCTACACCTTC. Translating it yields CASSLLDRSNYGYTF.

The chain uses TRBV5-1 and TRBJ1-2, with 10 bases aligning to TRBD1. The germline gives CDR1 SGHRS, CDR2 YFSETQ. J lost 7 bases, V lost 3 bases, and 6 bases had no gene match. This CDR3 region has 14 residues. The CDR3 sequence: CASSSGTGEVGYTF. In nucleotides, the CDR3 is TGCGCCAGCAGCTCGGGGACAGGGGAGGTTGGCTACACCTTC. The full variable domain, completed using reference TRBV5-1 and TRBJ1-2, is KAGVTQTPRYLIKTRGQQVTLSCSPISGHRSVSWYQQTPGQGLQFLFEYFSETQRNKGNFPGRFSGRQFSNSRSEMNVSTLELGDSALYLCASSSGTGEVGYTFGSGTRLTVV.

The chain links TRBV7-9 to TRBJ1-5; tentative D call: TRBD1 (6 bases). The CDR3 has 18 residues. Germline V lookup: CDR1 SEHNR, CDR2 FQNEAQ (reference sequence). Trimming took off 1 base at V and 1 base at J, with 17 bases between the two ends. The CDR3 sequence is CASSLGGAGVRSNQPQHF. The DNA of the CDR3 is TGTGCCAGCAGCTTAGGAGGGGCAGGGGTGAGGAGCAATCAGCCCCAGCATTTT.

J is TRBJ1-2 and V is TRBV10-2; D is unresolved. The CDR3 covers 13 residues. Trimming shortened V by 0 bases and J by 8 bases, and 10 bases separated the two germline ends. Looked up from germline, CDR1 is WSHSY and CDR2 is SAAADI. This CDR3 is CASSESGGFGYTF. The CDR3 region has the DNA TGCGCCAGCAGTGAGTCAGGAGGGTTCGGCTACACCTTC.

CDR3: CASSLGQGLYGYTF. The CDR3 DNA is TGTGCCAGCAGCTTGGGACAGGGGCTCTATGGCTACACCTTC. J is TRBJ1-2 and V is TRBV5-4, with 8 bases fitting TRBD1. CDR1 and CDR2 from the germline V gene are SGHNT and YYREEE (reference sequence). The CDR3 runs 14 residues. After removal of 0 bases from V and 4 bases from J, the junction contained 2 bases not matched to a gene.